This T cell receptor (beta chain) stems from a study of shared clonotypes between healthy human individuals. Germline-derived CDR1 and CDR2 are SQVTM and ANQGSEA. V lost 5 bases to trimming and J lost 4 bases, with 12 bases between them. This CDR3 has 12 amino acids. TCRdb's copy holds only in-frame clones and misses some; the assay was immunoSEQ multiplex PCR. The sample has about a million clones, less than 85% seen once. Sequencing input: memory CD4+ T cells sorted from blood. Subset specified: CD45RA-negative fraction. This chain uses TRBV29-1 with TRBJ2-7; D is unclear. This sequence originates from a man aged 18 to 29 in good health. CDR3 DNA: TGCAGCGTTCTCCTAGGAGAGTACGAGCAGTACTTC. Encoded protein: CSVLLGEYEQYF.